Listed here are 2 T cell receptor beta chains from one sample, sequenced in a study of T cells in Graves' hyperthyroidism and ophthalmopathy. Amplified TCR beta CDR3 regions derived from RNA transcripts. HTBI primers were employed in a first-round RT-PCR of the TCR CDR3. One entry per CDR3 protein, called by TCRdb with MiXCR from the multiplex PCR reads. This sample has nearly 600,000 distinct CDR3 sequences, with over 12% found just once. The sequenced material came from blood. These receptors originate from a woman younger than 35 with Graves' ophthalmopathy.

This clonotype has a count of ten or more. The J gene is TRBJ2-7, the V gene TRBV6-2 or TRBV6-3; no definite D call. With 7 bases removed from V and 6 bases from J, the gap between germline ends came to 19 bases. Germline V gives CDR1 MNHEY, CDR2 SVGEGT. CDR3 length: 14 residues. The CDR3 is CASTLDALLGEQYF. In nucleotides, the CDR3 is TGTGCCAGCACCCTGGATGCCCTGCTGGGCGAGCAGTACTTC.

This clonotype was found many times. The chain combines TRBV14 with TRBJ2-7; D might be TRBD2 (6 bases). Germline lookup yields CDR1 SGHDN and CDR2 FVKESK. The length of the CDR3 is 17 residues. V was clipped by 1 base and J by 0 bases, with 16 bases between them. This CDR3 is CASSQGGWWEASYEQYF. The CDR3 nucleotides are TGTGCCAGCAGCCAAGGGGGTTGGTGGGAGGCCTCCTACGAGCAGTACTTC.